This TCR beta chain was recorded in a study of regulatory T cells in long-lasting Graves disease. The overall study: Over 5 years of antithyroid drugs with positive TSH receptor antibodies was taken to mean persistent Graves' disease.

For TCR beta, libraries came from iRepertoire HTBI primers and Arm-PCR of CDR3 regions. TCRdb re-called the multiplex PCR reads through MiXCR, storing one row per CDR3 protein. Counted here are a few hundred thousand distinct CDR3 sequences, 22% occurring once; the ten biggest clones make up 56%. Germline V gives CDR1 MDHEN, CDR2 SYDVKM. The V gene end was trimmed by 8 bases and the J gene end by 9 bases; junction bases not matched to a gene: 14. The length of the CDR3 is 15 residues. In its sample, this clonotype was seen many times. Time point described: persistent/refractory GD, antithyroid drugs over 5 years with positive TRAb. With RNA extracted from PBMCs as input, the TCR library was made.

This TCR derives from a female donor with Graves disease. This specimen consisted of peripheral blood mononuclear cells (PBMCs), obtained when the disease was refractory, from a patient treated with antithyroid drugs. The V call is TRBV28, the J call TRBJ1-5; 9 positions match TRBD1. The CDR3 sequence is CASGQDRGAFRPQHF. CDR3 sequence (DNA): TGTGCCAGCGGACAAGACAGGGGGGCGTTCCGGCCCCAGCATTTT.